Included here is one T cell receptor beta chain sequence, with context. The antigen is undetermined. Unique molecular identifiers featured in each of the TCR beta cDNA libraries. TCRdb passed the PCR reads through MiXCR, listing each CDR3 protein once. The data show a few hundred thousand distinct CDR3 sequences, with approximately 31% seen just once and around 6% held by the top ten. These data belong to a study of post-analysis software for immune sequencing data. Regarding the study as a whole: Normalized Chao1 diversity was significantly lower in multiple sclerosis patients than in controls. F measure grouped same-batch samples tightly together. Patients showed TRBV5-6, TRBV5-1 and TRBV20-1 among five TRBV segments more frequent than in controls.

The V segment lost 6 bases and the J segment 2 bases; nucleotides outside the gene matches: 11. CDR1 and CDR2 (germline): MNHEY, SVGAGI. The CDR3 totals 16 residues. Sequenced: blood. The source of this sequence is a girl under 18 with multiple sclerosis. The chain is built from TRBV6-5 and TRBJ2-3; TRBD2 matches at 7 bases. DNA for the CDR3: TGTGCCAGCAGGGGGGTGCGCGGGGGTTACACAGATACGCAGTATTTT. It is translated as CASRGVRGGYTDTQYF.